This TCR beta chain is from a study of OX40 agonist ivuxolimab in advanced cancers. Study-wide results and limits: CD4+ and CD8+ blood T cells expanded clonally by week 6 at 0.1 to 3.0 mg/kg.

CDR3 length equals 14 residues. CDR1 MNHNS and CDR2 SASEGT come from the germline V gene. The germline V and J ends were trimmed by 6 bases and 6 bases, with 17 bases remaining between them. The protocol was immunoSEQ multiplex PCR, while the TCRdb copy is restricted to in-frame clones and leaves out a portion. The sample contains about 86,000 clones, 75% to 95% of which appear only once. A word on this clone: As yet, its antigen is unknown.

The V call is TRBV6-1, the J call TRBJ1-1, with unresolved D. Sequencing used CD4+ or CD8+ T cells sorted from blood, obtained in a trial of the OX40 agonist ivuxolimab. This TCR came from an adult with an advanced solid tumor such as melanoma, head and neck, liver or kidney cancer. The DNA of the CDR3 is TGTGCCAGCAGCCCGGGCCCCGGATTGCCTGAAGCTTTCTTT. As protein: CASSPGPGLPEAFF.